Presented here are 2 T cell receptor beta chains from one specimen sequenced in a study of blood T cells in healthy people across ages. Combining a sample-barcoded 5' primer with a J-beta primer mix, a second PCR ran for roughly 7 to 11 cycles. TCRdb re-called the 5' RACE reads through MiXCR, storing one row per CDR3 protein. The sample contains hundreds of thousands of distinct CDR3 sequences, 58% of which appear only once. The specimen was blood. Receptors originate from a man under 40 in good health.

This clonotype came up many times. The chain employs TRBV7-9 and TRBJ2-5; tentative D call: TRBD2 (5 bases). In germline, CDR1 is SEHNR, CDR2 FQNEAQ (reference sequence). Between the trimmed V and J ends, which lost 8 bases and 3 bases, there was a span of 16 bases. The CDR3 has 14 residues. The CDR3 sequence is CASGTIRGKETQYF. CDR3 sequence (DNA): TGTGCCAGCGGTACGATCCGAGGGAAAGAGACCCAGTACTTC.

This chain joins TRBV7-2 and TRBJ2-3, with D maybe TRBD2 (6 bases). V gave up 2 bases and J gave up 3 bases, with 12 bases separating them. CDR1 SGHTA and CDR2 FQGNSA come from the germline V gene. CDR3 length equals 15 residues. The DNA of the CDR3 is TGTGCCAGCAGCTTACTTGCTAGCGTAACAGATACGCAGTATTTT. It specifies CASSLLASVTDTQYF.